This TCR beta chain was obtained from a study of cytomegalovirus exposure and HLA in healthy donors. Study-wide results and limits: Earlier findings revealed that most TCR beta V segments proved productive either about 87% or about 30% of the time.

Comment on this clone: What it binds is not known.

Germline CDR1 and CDR2: SGHAT and FQNNGV. This CDR3 is built from 12 residues. Trimming removed 6 bases at V and 6 bases at J, with 10 bases between. Researchers ran the PCR with 60 Vbeta and 13 Jbeta primers. The repertoire was sequenced with immunoSEQ multiplex PCR; TCRdb's copy has only in-frame clones and lacks some. Of roughly 120,000 clones detected, 65% to 80% appear once; the ten largest clones hold about 3.2%. The sequence derives from a woman aged 55-69 years in good health and CMV-seropositive. The sequencing sample was made of PBMCs. The rearrangement uses TRBV11-2 and TRBJ2-3; D perhaps matches TRBD2 (6 bases). The CDR3: CASRGSGDTQYF. In nucleotides, the CDR3 is TGTGCCAGCAGGGGAAGCGGGGATACGCAGTATTTT.